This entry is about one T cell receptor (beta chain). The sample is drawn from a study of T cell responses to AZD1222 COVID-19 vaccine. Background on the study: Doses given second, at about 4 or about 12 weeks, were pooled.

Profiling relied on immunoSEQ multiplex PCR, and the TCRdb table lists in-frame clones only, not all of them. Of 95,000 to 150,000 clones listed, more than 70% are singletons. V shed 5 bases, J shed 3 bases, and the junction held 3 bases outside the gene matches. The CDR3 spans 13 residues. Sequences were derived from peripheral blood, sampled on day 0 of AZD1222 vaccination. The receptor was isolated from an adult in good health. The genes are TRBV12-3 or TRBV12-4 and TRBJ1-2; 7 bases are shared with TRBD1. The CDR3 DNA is TGTGCCAGCAGTGCAGGGGGTCACTATGGCTACACCTTC. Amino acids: CASSAGGHYGYTF.